This T cell receptor beta chain was sequenced during a study of T cell changes during pregnancy in multiple sclerosis. Produced via immunoSEQ multiplex PCR; TCRdb's table is partial and in-frame only. Of more than 80,000 clones listed, 80% to 95% are singletons. The germline CDR1 and CDR2 sequences are SGHVS and FQNEAQ. The CDR3 is 14 amino acids. Here the sequenced sample was peripheral blood, taken after pregnancy. The source of this sequence is a female donor with multiple sclerosis, enrolled in a pregnancy study. This chain joins TRBV7-8 and TRBJ2-5; 7 bases map to TRBD1. The J call may be incorrect, as the DNA end agrees better with TRBJ2-7. CDR3 nucleotide sequence: TGTGCCAGCAGCTTACCAGGGGGCTCCTACGAGCAGTACTTC. Translated, it gives CASSLPGGSYEQYF.